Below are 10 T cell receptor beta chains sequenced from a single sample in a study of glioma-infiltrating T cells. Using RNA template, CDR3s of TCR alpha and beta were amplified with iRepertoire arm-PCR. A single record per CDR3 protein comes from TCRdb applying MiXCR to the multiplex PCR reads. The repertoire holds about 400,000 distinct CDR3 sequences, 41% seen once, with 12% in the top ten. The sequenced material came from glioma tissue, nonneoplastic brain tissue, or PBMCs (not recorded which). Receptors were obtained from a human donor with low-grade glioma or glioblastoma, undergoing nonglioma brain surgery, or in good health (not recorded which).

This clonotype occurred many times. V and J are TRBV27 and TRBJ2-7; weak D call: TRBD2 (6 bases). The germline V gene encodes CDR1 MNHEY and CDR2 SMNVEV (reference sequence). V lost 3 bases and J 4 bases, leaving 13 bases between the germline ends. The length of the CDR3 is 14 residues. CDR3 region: CASSFFRAGYEQYF. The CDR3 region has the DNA TGTGCCAGCAGTTTTTTTCGGGCGGGATACGAGCAGTACTTC.

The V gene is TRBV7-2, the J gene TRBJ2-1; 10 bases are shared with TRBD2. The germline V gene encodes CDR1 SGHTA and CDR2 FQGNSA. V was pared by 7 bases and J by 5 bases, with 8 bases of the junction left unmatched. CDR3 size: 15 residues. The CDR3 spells CASNQGLASHNEQFF. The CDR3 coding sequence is TGTGCCAGCAACCAGGGACTAGCGTCCCACAATGAGCAGTTCTTC.

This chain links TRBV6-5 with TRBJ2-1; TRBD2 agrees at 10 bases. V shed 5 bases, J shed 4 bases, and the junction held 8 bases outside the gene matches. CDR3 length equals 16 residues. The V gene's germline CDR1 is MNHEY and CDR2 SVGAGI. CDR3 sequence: CASSPRLAGWYNEQFF. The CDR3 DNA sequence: TGTGCCAGCAGTCCTCGACTAGCGGGCTGGTACAATGAGCAGTTCTTC.

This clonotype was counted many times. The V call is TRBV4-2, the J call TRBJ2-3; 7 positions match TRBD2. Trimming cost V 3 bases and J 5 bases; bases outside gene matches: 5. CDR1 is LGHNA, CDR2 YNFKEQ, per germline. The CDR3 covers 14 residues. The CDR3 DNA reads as TGTGCCAGCAGCCACCCCCGGACTAGAGATACGCAGTATTTT. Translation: CASSHPRTRDTQYF.

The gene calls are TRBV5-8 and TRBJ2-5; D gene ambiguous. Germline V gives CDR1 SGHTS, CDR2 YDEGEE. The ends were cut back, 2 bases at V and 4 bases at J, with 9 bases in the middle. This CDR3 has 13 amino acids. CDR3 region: CASSLYRRETQYF. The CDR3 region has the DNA TGTGCCAGCAGCTTATACCGGAGAGAGACCCAGTACTTC.

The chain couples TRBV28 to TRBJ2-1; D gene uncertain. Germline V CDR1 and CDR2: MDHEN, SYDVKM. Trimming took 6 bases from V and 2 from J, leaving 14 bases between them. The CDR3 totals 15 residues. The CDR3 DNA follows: TGTGCCAGCAGAACACCCTTTACTCCCTACAATGAGCAGTTCTTC. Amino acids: CASRTPFTPYNEQFF.

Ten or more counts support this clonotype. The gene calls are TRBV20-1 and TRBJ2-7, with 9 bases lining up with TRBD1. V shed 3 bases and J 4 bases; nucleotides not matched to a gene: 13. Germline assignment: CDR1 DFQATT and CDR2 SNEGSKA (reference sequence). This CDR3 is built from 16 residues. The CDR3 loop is CSASLGAGTGSYEQYF. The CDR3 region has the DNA TGCAGTGCTAGCCTCGGGGCCGGGACAGGGTCGTACGAGCAGTACTTC.

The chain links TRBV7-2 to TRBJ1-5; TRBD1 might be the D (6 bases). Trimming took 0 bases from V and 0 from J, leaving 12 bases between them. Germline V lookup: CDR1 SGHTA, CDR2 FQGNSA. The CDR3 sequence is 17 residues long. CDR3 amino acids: CASSLATGSYSNQPQHF. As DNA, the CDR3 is TGTGCCAGCAGCTTAGCGACAGGTTCATATAGCAATCAGCCCCAGCATTTT.

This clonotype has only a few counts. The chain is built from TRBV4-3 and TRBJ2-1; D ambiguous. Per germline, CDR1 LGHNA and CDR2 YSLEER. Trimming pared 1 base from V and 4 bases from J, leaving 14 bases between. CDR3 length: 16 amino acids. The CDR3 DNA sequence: TGCGCCAGCAGCCAAGTGGCCCCCCCTAGGTACAATGAGCAGTTCTTC. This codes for CASSQVAPPRYNEQFF.

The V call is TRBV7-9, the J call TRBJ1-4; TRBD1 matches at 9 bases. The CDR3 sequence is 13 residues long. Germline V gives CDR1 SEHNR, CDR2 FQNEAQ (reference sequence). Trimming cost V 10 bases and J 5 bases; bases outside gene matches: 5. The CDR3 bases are TGTGCCACCAAAGGACAGGGGAATGAAAAACTGTTTTTT. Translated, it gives CATKGQGNEKLFF.